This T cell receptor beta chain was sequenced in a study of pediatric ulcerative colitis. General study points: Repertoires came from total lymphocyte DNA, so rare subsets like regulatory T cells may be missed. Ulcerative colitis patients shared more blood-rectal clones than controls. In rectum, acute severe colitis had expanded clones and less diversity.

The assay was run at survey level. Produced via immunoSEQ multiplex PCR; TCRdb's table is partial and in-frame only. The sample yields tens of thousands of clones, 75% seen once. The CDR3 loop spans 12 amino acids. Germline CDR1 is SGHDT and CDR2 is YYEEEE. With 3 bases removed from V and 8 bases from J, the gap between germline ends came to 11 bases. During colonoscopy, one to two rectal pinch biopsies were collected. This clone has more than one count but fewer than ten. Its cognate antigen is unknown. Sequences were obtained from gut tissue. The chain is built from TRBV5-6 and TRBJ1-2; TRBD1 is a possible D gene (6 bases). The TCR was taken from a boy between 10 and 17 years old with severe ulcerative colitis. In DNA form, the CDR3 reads TGTGCCAGCAGCTCCCTCAGGGGCGGCTACACCTTC. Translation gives CASSSLRGGYTF.